The clone carrying this T cell receptor (beta chain) showed up many times. No antigen is known for it. Each CDR3 protein is one row after TCRdb ran MiXCR on the reads. The table records just under 550,000 distinct CDR3 sequences, less than 30% of them present only once. The data derive from a study of T cell repertoires in cytomegalovirus infection. Study-wide context: Public TCR beta signatures were indicative of both CMV infection and a matching HLA type. General study results and limits: Dominating the ex vivo response were TCR beta clonotypes that were CMV-specific and HLA-C-restricted. Carriage of CMV together with the relevant HLA was identifiable through cumulative public TCR beta family frequency.

V lost 5 bases, J lost 5 bases, and 9 bases lay in between. This CDR3 is built from 12 residues. Per the germline V gene, CDR1 is SGHTA and CDR2 is FQGNSA. This rearrangement joins TRBV7-2 to TRBJ2-5; no clear D. This receptor was identified in a human donor in good health (CMV status not recorded). Some clones in this sample may be carry-over from other donors' samples. The sequenced material came from PBMCs. Here the CDR3 reads CASSPPTETQYF. CDR3 bases: TGTGCCAGCAGCCCCCCGACGGAGACCCAGTACTTC.